This T cell receptor (beta chain) was recovered during a study of cytomegalovirus exposure and HLA in healthy donors. Study conclusions and caveats: In a later analysis, HLA-associated beta chains showed higher expansion and lower generation probabilities than comparable chains.

PCR primers comprised 60 Vbeta and 13 Jbeta primers. Measured with immunoSEQ multiplex PCR; TCRdb has only the in-frame clones, and not every one. Among roughly 100,000 clones listed, around 75% were seen once. Worth noting for this clone: No antigen is known for it.

The study sampled nominally healthy donors, though unrecorded immune exposures were likely. The specimen sequenced was PBMCs. The sequence was obtained from a female donor in good health and CMV-seronegative.

The CDR3 bases are TGTGCCAGCTCAACTACAGGGTTGGGCAATCAGCCCCAGCATTTT. Its translation: CASSTTGLGNQPQHF. V is TRBV18 and J is TRBJ1-5; D is possibly TRBD1 (6 bases). The CDR3 is 15 residues long. Trimming removed 5 bases from V and 2 bases from J, with 13 bases in between. Germline V gene data show CDR1 as KGHSH and CDR2 as LQKENI.